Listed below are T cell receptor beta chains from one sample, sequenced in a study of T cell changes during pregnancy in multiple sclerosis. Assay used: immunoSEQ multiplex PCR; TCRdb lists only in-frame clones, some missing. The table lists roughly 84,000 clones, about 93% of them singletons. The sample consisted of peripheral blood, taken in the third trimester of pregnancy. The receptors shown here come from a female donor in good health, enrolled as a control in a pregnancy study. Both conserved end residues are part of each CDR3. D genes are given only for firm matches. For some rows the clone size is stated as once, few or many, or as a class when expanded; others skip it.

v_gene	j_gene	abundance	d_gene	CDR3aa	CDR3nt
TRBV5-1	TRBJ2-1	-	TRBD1	CASSPRGQGNNEQFF	TGCGCCAGCAGCCCGAGGGGACAGGGAAACAATGAGCAGTTCTTC
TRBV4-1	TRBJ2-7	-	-	CASSQEPDKQEQYF	TGCGCCAGCAGCCAAGAACCGGACAAACAAGAACAGTACTTC
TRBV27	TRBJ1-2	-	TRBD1	CASTPGGGGAGYTF	TGTGCCAGCACCCCGGGAGGGGGCGGGGCTGGCTACACCTTC
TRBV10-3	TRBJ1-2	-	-	CAISENRGSYGYTF	TGTGCCATCAGTGAAAATAGGGGGAGCTATGGCTACACCTTC
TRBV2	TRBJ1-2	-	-	CASSEDPGNGYTF	TGTGCCAGCAGTGAAGATCCGGGGAACGGCTACACCTTC
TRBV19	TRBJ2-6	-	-	CASSQQNSGANVLTF	TGTGCCAGTAGTCAACAGAACTCTGGGGCCAACGTCCTGACTTTC
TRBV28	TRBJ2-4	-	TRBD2	CASTGGRAQNIQYF	TGTGCCAGCACGGGCGGGAGGGCCCAAAACATTCAGTACTTC
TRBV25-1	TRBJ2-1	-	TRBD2	CASSGAGAYNEQFF	TGTGCCAGCAGTGGGGCGGGAGCTTACAATGAGCAGTTCTTC
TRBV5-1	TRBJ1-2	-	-	CASSLDGGGYGYTF	TGCGCCAGCAGCTTGGATGGGGGGGGCTATGGCTACACCTTC
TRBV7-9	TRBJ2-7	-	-	CASSVVYEQYF	TGTGCCAGCAGCGTCGTATACGAGCAGTACTTC
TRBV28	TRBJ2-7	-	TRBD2	CASSLAGETYEQYF	TGTGCCAGCAGTTTAGCGGGAGAGACCTACGAGCAGTACTTC
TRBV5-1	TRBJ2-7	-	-	CASSPTYAYEQYF	TGCGCCAGCAGCCCGACATATGCCTACGAGCAGTACTTC
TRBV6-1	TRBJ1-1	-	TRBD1	CASSEDRARAEAFF	TGTGCCAGCAGTGAGGACAGGGCCAGGGCTGAAGCTTTCTTT
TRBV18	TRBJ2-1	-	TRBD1	CASSPRDRGGNEQFF	TGTGCCAGCTCACCACGGGACAGGGGAGGGAATGAGCAGTTCTTC
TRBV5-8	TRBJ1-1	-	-	CASTYGGTEAFF	TGTGCCAGCACCTACGGAGGAACTGAAGCTTTCTTT
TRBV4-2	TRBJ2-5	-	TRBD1	CASSPGQGAFEETQYF	TGTGCCAGCAGCCCGGGACAGGGGGCGTTTGAGGAGACCCAGTACTTC
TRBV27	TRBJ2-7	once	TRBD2	CASSLSPGGVSSYEQYF	TGTGCCAGCAGTTTATCTCCGGGGGGGGTGAGCTCCTACGAGCAGTACTTC
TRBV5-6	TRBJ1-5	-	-	CASSSTGYSNQPQHF	TGTGCCAGCAGCTCCACAGGCTATAGCAATCAGCCCCAGCATTTT
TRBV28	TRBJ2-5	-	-	CASTPPPGETQYF	TGTGCCAGCACCCCCCCGCCGGGGGAGACCCAGTACTTC
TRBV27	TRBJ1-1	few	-	CASSLFSSQNTEAFF	TGTGCCAGCAGTTTATTTAGCTCCCAGAACACTGAAGCTTTCTTT
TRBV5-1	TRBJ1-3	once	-	CASSTDTLSGNTIYF	TGCGCCAGCAGCACAGACACGCTCTCTGGAAACACCATATATTTT
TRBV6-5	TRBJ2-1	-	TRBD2	CASSYATSGTNNEQFF	TGTGCCAGCAGTTACGCCACTAGCGGGACCAACAATGAGCAGTTCTTC
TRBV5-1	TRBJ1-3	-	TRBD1	CASSLAGQGRNTIYF	TGCGCCAGCAGCTTGGCGGGACAGGGGCGAAACACCATATATTTT
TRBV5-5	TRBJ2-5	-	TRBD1	CASSSRDRESETQYF	TGTGCCAGCAGCTCCCGGGACAGGGAGTCAGAGACCCAGTACTTC
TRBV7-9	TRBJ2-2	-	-	CASTIGHTESGELFF	TGTGCCAGCACCATAGGACATACTGAGTCCGGGGAGCTGTTTTTT
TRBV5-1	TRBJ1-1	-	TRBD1	CASSLSTGANTEAFF	TGCGCCAGCAGCCTATCGACAGGGGCTAACACTGAAGCTTTCTTT
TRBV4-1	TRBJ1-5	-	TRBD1	CASSQRTGGWNQPQHF	TGCGCCAGCAGCCAACGCACAGGGGGCTGGAATCAGCCCCAGCATTTT
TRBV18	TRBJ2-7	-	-	CASSPGRGAYEQYF	TGTGCCAGCTCCCCCGGCAGGGGAGCCTACGAGCAGTACTTC
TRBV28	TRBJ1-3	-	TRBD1	CASSFPGQGPGNTIYF	TGTGCCAGCAGTTTCCCGGGACAGGGTCCTGGAAACACCATATATTTT
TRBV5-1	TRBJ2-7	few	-	CASSGGAGHYEQYF	TGCGCCAGCAGCGGGGGAGCGGGCCACTACGAGCAGTACTTC
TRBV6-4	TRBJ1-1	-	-	CASRRELNTEAFF	TGTGCCAGCAGGAGGGAGTTGAATACTGAAGCTTTCTTT
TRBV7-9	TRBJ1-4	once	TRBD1	CASSLGTGATNEKLFF	TGTGCCAGCAGCTTAGGGACAGGCGCAACTAATGAAAAACTGTTTTTT
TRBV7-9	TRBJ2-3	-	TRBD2	CASNSGGRNRPEYF	TGTGCCAGCAACTCGGGCGGGAGGAACCGCCCTGAGTATTTT
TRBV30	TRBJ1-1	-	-	CAWRHLRRANTEAFF	TGTGCCTGGAGGCACTTGCGGCGGGCGAACACTGAAGCTTTCTTT
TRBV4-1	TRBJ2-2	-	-	CASSVPGVSEFELFF	TGCGCCAGCAGCGTACCGGGAGTCAGCGAGTTTGAGCTGTTTTTT
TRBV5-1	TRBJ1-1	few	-	CASSPGRANTEAFF	TGCGCCAGCAGCCCTGGGCGGGCGAACACTGAAGCTTTCTTT
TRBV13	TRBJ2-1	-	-	CASSLVRYNEQFF	TGTGCCAGCAGCTTAGTCAGATACAATGAGCAGTTCTTC
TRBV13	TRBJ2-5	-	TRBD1	CASSLSLFKGAGEETQYF	TGTGCCAGCAGCTTGTCATTGTTCAAGGGGGCAGGGGAGGAGACCCAGTACTTC
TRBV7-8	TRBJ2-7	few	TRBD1	CASTTRQGSQYF	TGTGCCAGCACAACCCGACAGGGCAGCCAGTACTTC
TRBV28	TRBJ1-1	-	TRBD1	CASSSPTGFKPF	TGTGCCAGCAGTTCCCCGACAGGGTTTAAACCTTTT
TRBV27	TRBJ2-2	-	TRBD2	CASSLFGFLAGGPGELFF	TGTGCCAGCAGTTTATTCGGGTTCCTAGCGGGAGGGCCCGGGGAGCTGTTTTTT
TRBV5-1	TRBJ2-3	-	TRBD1	CASSFQGVEDTQYF	TGCGCCAGCAGCTTCCAGGGGGTCGAAGATACGCAGTATTTT
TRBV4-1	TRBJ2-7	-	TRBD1	CASSQVPGQGSYEQYF	TGCGCCAGCAGCCAAGTCCCGGGACAGGGCTCCTACGAGCAGTACTTC
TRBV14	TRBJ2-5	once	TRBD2	CASSPSGRLQETQYF	TGTGCCAGCAGCCCTAGCGGGAGGCTTCAAGAGACCCAGTACTTC
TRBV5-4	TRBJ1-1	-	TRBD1	CASSRTGAAEAFF	TGTGCCAGCAGCCGGACAGGGGCCGCTGAAGCTTTCTTT
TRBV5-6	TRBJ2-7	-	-	CASSASSYEQYF	TGTGCCAGCAGCGCTAGCTCCTACGAGCAGTACTTC
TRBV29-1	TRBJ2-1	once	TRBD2	CSVLAGLNEQFF	TGCAGCGTACTAGCGGGACTGAATGAGCAGTTCTTC
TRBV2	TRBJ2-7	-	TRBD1	CASRETGDDYEQYF	TGTGCCAGCAGGGAAACAGGGGACGACTACGAGCAGTACTTC